The present entry profiles one TCR beta chain with its context. As yet, its antigen is unknown. The data stem from a study of T cell repertoires in cytomegalovirus infection. Germline values: CDR1 SEHNR, CDR2 FQNEAQ (reference sequence). V shed 5 bases, J shed 6 bases, and the junction held 7 bases outside the gene matches. The CDR3 is 14 amino acids. MiXCR was run by TCRdb on the reads, yielding one entry per CDR3 protein. The data show roughly 150,000 distinct CDR3 sequences, with roughly 20% seen just once and roughly 25% held by the top ten. The material sequenced was CD8+ T cells from cultured PBMCs, taken from culture after CMV antigen stimulation. This TCR was sampled from a human donor in good health (CMV status not recorded). Some clones in this sample may be carry-over from other donors' samples. V gene TRBV7-9 combines with J gene TRBJ1-2; 9 positions match TRBD1. This CDR3 reads CASSPRTGDDGYTF. In DNA, the CDR3 is TGTGCCAGCAGCCCAAGGACAGGGGATGATGGCTACACCTTC.